This record covers a single T cell receptor beta chain. The antigen is unknown. This sample was included in a study of T cells in Graves' hyperthyroidism and ophthalmopathy. From RNA transcripts, TCR beta CDR3 regions were amplified. With the HTBI primer set, the TCR CDR3 went through a first round of RT-PCR. A single record per CDR3 protein comes from TCRdb applying MiXCR to the multiplex PCR reads. The sample carries about 530,000 distinct CDR3 sequences, under 20% recorded once. This CDR3 is built from 16 residues. Germline V lookup: CDR1 SGHDN, CDR2 FVKESK. Trimming removed 3 bases from V and 4 bases from J; junction bases left unmatched: 12. With duration under 3 months, ophthalmopathy was active: Clinical Activity Score at least 3, NOSPECS at least 4. PBMCs came from 9 to 10 ml fresh peripheral blood. Study-level findings and limits: Most clonotypes expanded in the thyroid (above 0.001) were also present in blood.

The V and J genes are TRBV14 and TRBJ2-7; TRBD1 matches at 7 bases. Sequencing was performed on blood. This clonotype originated in a woman under 30 with Graves' ophthalmopathy. CDR3 sequence reads: CASSHLGGQGEYEQYF. The CDR3 DNA is TGTGCCAGCAGCCACCTCGGTGGGCAGGGGGAGTACGAGCAGTACTTC.